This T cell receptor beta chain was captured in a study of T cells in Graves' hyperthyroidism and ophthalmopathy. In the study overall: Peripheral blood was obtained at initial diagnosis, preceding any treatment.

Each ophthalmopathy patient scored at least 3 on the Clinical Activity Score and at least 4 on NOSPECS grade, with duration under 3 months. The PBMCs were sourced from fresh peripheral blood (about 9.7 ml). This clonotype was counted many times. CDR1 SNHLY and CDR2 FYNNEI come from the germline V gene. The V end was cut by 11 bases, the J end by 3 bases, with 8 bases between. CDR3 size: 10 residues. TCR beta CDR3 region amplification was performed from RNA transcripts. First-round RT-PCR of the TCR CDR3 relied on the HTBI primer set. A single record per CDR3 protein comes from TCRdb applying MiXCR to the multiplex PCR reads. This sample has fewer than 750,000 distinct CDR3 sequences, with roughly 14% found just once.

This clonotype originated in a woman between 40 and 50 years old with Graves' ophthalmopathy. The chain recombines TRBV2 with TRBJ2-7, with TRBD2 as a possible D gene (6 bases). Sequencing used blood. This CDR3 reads CAGGDYEQYF. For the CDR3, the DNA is TGTGCCGGAGGGGACTACGAGCAGTACTTC.